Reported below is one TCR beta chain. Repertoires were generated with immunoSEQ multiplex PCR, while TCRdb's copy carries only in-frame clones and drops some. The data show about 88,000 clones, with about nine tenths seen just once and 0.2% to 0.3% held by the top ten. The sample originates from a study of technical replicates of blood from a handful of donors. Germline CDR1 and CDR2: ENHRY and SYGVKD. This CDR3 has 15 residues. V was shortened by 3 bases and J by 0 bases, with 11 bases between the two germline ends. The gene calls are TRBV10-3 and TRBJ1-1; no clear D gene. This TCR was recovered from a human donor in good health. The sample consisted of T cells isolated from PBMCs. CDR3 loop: CAISEADILNTEAFF. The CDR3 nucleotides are TGTGCCATCAGTGAAGCTGACATACTGAACACTGAAGCTTTCTTT.